The 16 T cell receptor beta chains in this list originate from one sample, sequenced in a study of blood T cell repertoires in COVID-19. Profiling relied on immunoSEQ multiplex PCR, and the TCRdb table lists in-frame clones only, not all of them. This table has 150,000 to 200,000 clones, 83% appearing once. Material: PBMCs or T cells enriched from blood (not recorded which). The receptors were sampled from a woman aged 45-59 years in a cohort exposed to, infected with or recovered from COVID-19 (not recorded which).

This chain joins TRBV5-6 and TRBJ1-1, with D perhaps TRBD1 (6 bases). The V end was cut by 1 base, the J end by 6 bases, with 22 bases between. The CDR3 length is 17 residues. Germline CDR1 is SGHDT and CDR2 is YYEEEE. CDR3 in amino acids: CASSLSPGGAPTSEAFF. In DNA, the CDR3 is TGTGCCAGCAGCTTGAGTCCGGGGGGCGCCCCGACCTCTGAAGCTTTCTTT. The entire variable domain, with the rest obtained from reference TRBV5-6 and TRBJ1-1, is as follows: DAGVTQSPTHLIKTRGQQVTLRCSPKSGHDTVSWYQQALGQGPQFIFQYYEEEERQRGNFPDRFSGHQFPNYSSELNVNALLLGDSALYLCASSLSPGGAPTSEAFFGQGTRLTVV.

Here the CDR3 reads CASSRGGAGEKLFF. CDR3 nucleotides: TGTGCCAGCAGCCGAGGGGGCGCGGGTGAAAAACTGTTTTTT. This rearrangement joins TRBV27 to TRBJ1-4; 7 bases map to TRBD1. Germline trimming cut 6 bases from V and 7 bases from J; bases unmatched to any gene: 8. This CDR3 comprises 14 residues. CDR1 MNHEY and CDR2 SMNVEV come from the germline V gene (reference sequence).

V usage is TRBV21-1 and J usage is TRBJ2-4; the table assigns TRBD1, which was not confirmed against the DNA. TRBV21-1 is given as a pseudogene. The CDR3 is 15 residues long. CDR3 in amino acids: CASTPTGLAKNIQYF. CDR3 in DNA: TGTGCCAGCACCCCGACAGGGCTAGCCAAAAACATTCAGTACTTC.

J is TRBJ1-2 and V is TRBV2, with D perhaps matching TRBD1 (5 bases). V lost 2 bases and J 8 bases, leaving 21 bases between the germline ends. Germline loops: CDR1 SNHLY, CDR2 FYNNEI. This CDR3 has 16 residues. The CDR3 reads CASSERRDPIPGGYTF. The CDR3 region has the DNA TGTGCCAGCAGTGAAAGGAGGGACCCGATTCCGGGAGGCTACACCTTC.

This chain links TRBV9 with TRBJ2-6, with 7 positions matching TRBD2. The germline V gene has CDR1 SGDLS and CDR2 YYNGEE. V shed 4 bases, J shed 2 bases, and the junction held 3 bases outside the gene matches. This CDR3 spans 15 amino acids. The DNA of the CDR3 is TGTGCCAGCAGCTCACGGGGGGCTGGGGCCAACGTCCTGACTTTC. It encodes CASSSRGAGANVLTF.

The chain combines TRBV28 with TRBJ2-3; 11 positions match TRBD2. The CDR3 is made up of 17 amino acids. The germline V gene encodes CDR1 MDHEN and CDR2 SYDVKM. V gave up 4 bases and J gave up 4 bases; unmatched junction bases: 10. The CDR3 DNA is TGTGCCAGCAGTTGGGGTAGCGGGGGGGCCAGGGCAGATACGCAGTATTTT. This translates into CASSWGSGGARADTQYF.

This clone was found once. The chain uses TRBV15 and TRBJ1-3, with TRBD1 matching 8 bases. Germline CDR1 is LNHNV and CDR2 is YYDKDF (reference sequence). CDR3 length equals 17 residues. Trimming removed 0 bases from V and 3 bases from J; junction bases left unmatched: 7. CDR3 DNA sequence: TGTGCCACCAGCAGAGAAGGGTCAGGGGGCATTGGAAACACCATATATTTT. This codes for CATSREGSGGIGNTIYF. Using reference TRBV15 and TRBJ1-3 for the parts outside the CDR3, the full variable domain is DAMVIQNPRYQVTQFGKPVTLSCSQTLNHNVMYWYQQKSSQAPKLLFHYYDKDFNNEADTPDNFQSRRPNTSFCFLDIRSPGLGDTAMYLCATSREGSGGIGNTIYFGEGSWLTVV.

This clone was detected only once. V gene TRBV6-5 combines with J gene TRBJ1-5; TRBD1 matches 7 bases. Trimming took 6 bases from V and 4 from J; bases not matched to a gene: 6. The germline gives CDR1 MNHEY, CDR2 SVGAGI. The CDR3 has 14 amino acids. Written as DNA, the CDR3 is TGTGCCAGCAGCATAGGGACAGCAAATCAGCCCCAGCATTTT. It encodes CASSIGTANQPQHF.

The rearrangement joins TRBV3-1 (or the pseudogene TRBV3-2) to TRBJ2-7; TRBD2 matches 8 bases. CDR3 size: 15 residues. Germline V gene sequence: CDR1 LGHDT, CDR2 YNNKEL (reference sequence). J lost 2 bases, V lost 7 bases, and 10 bases had no gene match. CDR3 nucleotide sequence: TGTGCCAGCAAGTTATCCGCGGGAGGCCCCTACGAGCAGTACTTC. It specifies CASKLSAGGPYEQYF.

The chain links TRBV7-9 to TRBJ2-5, with TRBD1 matching over 11 bases. The trim removed 5 bases at V and 5 bases at J, leaving 7 bases unmatched. Germline V gene lookup returns CDR1 SEHNR and CDR2 FQNEAQ (reference sequence). This CDR3 region has 15 residues. This CDR3 is CASSQGQGAAETQYF. The CDR3, as DNA: TGTGCCAGCAGCCAAGGACAGGGGGCAGCTGAGACCCAGTACTTC.

The chain combines TRBV20-1 with TRBJ2-7; 7 bases align to TRBD2. From germline, CDR1 is DFQATT and CDR2 SNEGSKA (reference sequence). The CDR3 length is 11 residues. Trimming cost V 5 bases and J 3 bases; bases outside gene matches: 1. Here the CDR3 DNA reads TGCAGTGCTGCGGGGGACTACGAGCAGTACTTC. This sequence encodes CSAAGDYEQYF.

DNA of the CDR3: TGTGCCAGTAGTGTGGGACTAGCTTCCAATGAGCAGTTCTTC. It translates to CASSVGLASNEQFF. The chain uses TRBV19 and TRBJ2-1; 9 positions match TRBD2. CDR1 is LNHDA and CDR2 is SQIVND in the germline V gene (reference sequence). The J segment lost 6 bases and the V segment lost 5 bases, leaving 5 bases of the junction unmatched. CDR3 length: 14 residues.

The chain couples TRBV12-3 or TRBV12-4 to TRBJ1-1; the D is unclear. CDR3 length equals 12 residues. V was cut by 1 base and J by 5 bases, with 5 bases left in between. CDR3 in DNA: TGTGCCAGCAGTTTAGTGCAGACTGAAGCTTTCTTT. Its protein product is CASSLVQTEAFF.

The genes are TRBV18 and TRBJ1-2, with TRBD1 matching 11 bases. Looked up from germline, CDR1 is KGHSH and CDR2 is LQKENI. CDR3 length: 15 residues. V shed 2 bases, J shed 8 bases, and the junction held 7 bases outside the gene matches. The CDR3 protein is CASSPIRDRGEGYTF. DNA of the CDR3: TGTGCCAGCTCACCAATCCGGGACAGGGGGGAAGGCTACACCTTC. Supplemented by reference TRBV18 and TRBJ1-2, the full variable domain reads NAGVMQNPRHLVRRRGQEARLRCSPMKGHSHVYWYRQLPEEGLKFMVYLQKENIIDESGMPKERFSAEFPKEGPSILRIQQVVRGDSAAYFCASSPIRDRGEGYTFGSGTRLTVV.

The chain carries TRBV7-9 and TRBJ2-5; 8 positions agree with TRBD2. Looked up from germline, CDR1 is SEHNR and CDR2 is FQNEAQ (reference sequence). Germline trimming cut 5 bases from V and 2 bases from J; bases unmatched to any gene: 10. The CDR3 totals 16 residues. The CDR3: CASSPTVPSGQETQYF. CDR3 nucleotides: TGTGCCAGCAGCCCCACCGTACCTAGCGGGCAAGAGACCCAGTACTTC.

This sequence joins TRBV10-3 and TRBJ2-5, with 8 bases lining up with TRBD1. Trimming cost V 3 bases and J 5 bases; bases outside gene matches: 14. The CDR3 runs to 17 residues. Germline V gene data show CDR1 as ENHRY and CDR2 as SYGVKD. For the CDR3, the DNA is TGTGCCATCAGTGAAAGTACCGGGACAGGCAAAGGGGAGACCCAGTACTTC. Translated: CAISESTGTGKGETQYF.